Following are 23 T cell receptor beta chains from one sample sequenced in a study of T cell changes during pregnancy in multiple sclerosis. Measured with immunoSEQ multiplex PCR; TCRdb has only the in-frame clones, and not every one. The sample contains 45,000 to 60,000 clones, roughly 90% of which appear only once. Sequenced here: CD8+ T cells from peripheral blood mononuclear cells, sampled before pregnancy. The source of these receptors is a female donor with multiple sclerosis, enrolled in a pregnancy study.

V is TRBV2 and J is TRBJ2-3; TRBD2 aligns across 13 bases. The CDR3 consists of 16 residues. CDR1 is SNHLY, CDR2 FYNNEI, per germline. Trimming removed 6 bases from V and 3 bases from J; junction bases left unmatched: 6. The CDR3 DNA follows: TGTGCCAGCAGAGAAACTAGCGGGGGGGCTACAGATACGCAGTATTTT. Translated, it gives CASRETSGGATDTQYF.

The chain uses TRBV18 and TRBJ2-3; 9 positions agree with TRBD2. Germline trimming cut 1 base from V and 5 bases from J; bases unmatched to any gene: 10. This CDR3 has 17 residues. Germline V gene data show CDR1 as KGHSH and CDR2 as LQKENI. CDR3 sequence reads: CASSPQLLAGAEDTQYF. In nucleotides, the CDR3 is TGTGCCAGCTCACCACAGCTTTTAGCGGGGGCGGAAGATACGCAGTATTTT.

The chain couples TRBV5-5 to TRBJ2-5; no definite D call. The V gene lost 0 bases and the J gene lost 8 bases, with 8 bases spanning the gap. The CDR3 totals 12 residues. Germline lookup yields CDR1 SGHKS and CDR2 YYEKEE (reference sequence). CDR3 nucleotide sequence: TGTGCCAGCAGCTTGGATCTGTCCACCCAGTACTTC. Residues: CASSLDLSTQYF.

The V call is TRBV9, the J call TRBJ1-2; possible D gene TRBD1, 6 bases. The CDR3 has 15 residues. V lost 3 bases to trimming and J lost 6 bases, with 18 bases between them. CDR1 and CDR2 (germline): SGDLS, YYNGEE. As DNA, the CDR3 is TGTGCCAGCAGCGAGATGCTGGGGGCGCGGGATGGCTACACCTTC. Translation: CASSEMLGARDGYTF.

In regard to this clone: Given the absence of the conserved phenylalanine or tryptophan at the CDR3 end, a read error is likely. The DNA is omitted, as the CDR3 cannot be located on it reliably, and the CDR3 follows TCRdb's listing. The chain has TRBV5-1 and TRBJ2-7; the table's D call, TRBD2, was not checked against the DNA. The CDR3 has 11 amino acids, counting both end residues. Germline V CDR1 and CDR2: SGHRS, YFSETQ. This chain's CDR3 is CASSKGLTDED.

The genes are TRBV9 and TRBJ2-5; TRBD2 might be the D (7 bases). This CDR3 spans 14 amino acids. Trimming took off 6 bases at V and 7 bases at J, with 19 bases between the two ends. CDR1 is SGDLS and CDR2 is YYNGEE in the germline V gene. Here the CDR3 DNA reads TGTGCCAGCACCCCCCGGGGGGCCCCGTGGACCCAGTACTTC. Its protein is CASTPRGAPWTQYF.

This chain connects TRBV29-1 to TRBJ2-7, with 7 positions matching TRBD1. The CDR3 spans 15 residues. Germline CDR1 and CDR2: SQVTM and ANQGSEA. With 0 bases clipped from V and 4 bases from J, the junction kept 9 bases outside the gene matches. The CDR3 region has the DNA TGCAGCGTTGAAGATCCTAAGGGGACAGCTTACGAGCAGTACTTC. It codes for CSVEDPKGTAYEQYF.

The chain carries TRBV11-2 and TRBJ2-1; 7 nucleotides line up with TRBD2. V was clipped by 3 bases and J by 5 bases; unmatched bases: 7. The CDR3 has 15 residues. Germline V gives CDR1 SGHAT, CDR2 FQNNGV. CDR3 nucleotide sequence: TGTGCCAGCAGCTTCCCGAGCGGGGCCAACAATGAGCAGTTCTTC. This encodes CASSFPSGANNEQFF. The full variable domain, in which reference TRBV11-2 and TRBJ2-1 provide the parts outside the CDR3, is EAGVAQSPRYKIIEKRQSVAFWCNPISGHATLYWYQQILGQGPKLLIQFQNNGVVDDSQLPKDRFSAERLKGVDSTLKIQPAKLEDSAVYLCASSFPSGANNEQFFGPGTRLTVL.

The gene calls are TRBV4-1 and TRBJ2-7; possibly TRBD2 for D (6 bases). This CDR3 spans 15 amino acids. Germline V gene sequence: CDR1 MGHRA, CDR2 YSYEKL. Deletions cut 1 base from V and 6 bases from J, with 16 bases between. CDR3 DNA sequence: TGCGCCAGCAGCCAAGTGCATGGAGGGGCAAGCGAGCAGTACTTC. It yields the protein CASSQVHGGASEQYF.

V is TRBV6-6 and J is TRBJ1-5; D is ambiguous. The CDR3 has 14 residues. CDR1 is MNHNY, CDR2 SVGAGI, per germline (reference sequence). With 9 bases removed from V and 0 bases from J, the gap between germline ends came to 12 bases. CDR3: CASWGGYSNQPQHF. The DNA of the CDR3 is TGTGCCAGTTGGGGAGGTTATAGCAATCAGCCCCAGCATTTT.

The gene calls are TRBV5-4 and TRBJ1-2, with 7 bases fitting TRBD1. CDR1 is SGHNT and CDR2 is YYREEE in the germline V gene (reference sequence). The V and J ends lost 1 base and 7 bases, in that order; junction bases with no gene match: 13. This CDR3 is built from 16 residues. In DNA, the CDR3 is TGTGCCAGCAGCTTGTCGGATTCAGGGGGGCGGTCTGGCTACACCTTC. This encodes CASSLSDSGGRSGYTF.

This clone showed up just once. The rearrangement uses TRBV27 and TRBJ2-1; D is unresolved. Trimming took off 1 base at V and 4 bases at J, with 5 bases between the two ends. This CDR3 spans 13 amino acids. The germline gives CDR1 MNHEY, CDR2 SMNVEV (reference sequence). The CDR3 DNA reads as TGTGCCAGCAGTTTATTCACATACAATGAGCAGTTCTTC. The encoded protein is CASSLFTYNEQFF.

This clone occurred once. This chain uses TRBV13 with TRBJ1-3, with 7 bases aligning to TRBD1. This CDR3 comprises 14 residues. The V gene's germline CDR1 is PRHDT and CDR2 FYEKMQ (reference sequence). Trimming removed 3 bases from V and 2 bases from J; junction bases left unmatched: 1. The CDR3 loop reads CASSFQGAGNTIYF. DNA for the CDR3: TGTGCCAGCAGCTTCCAGGGGGCTGGAAACACCATATATTTT.

This rearrangement joins TRBV27 to TRBJ1-1; 7 bases line up with TRBD1. The CDR3 loop spans 16 amino acids. CDR1 and CDR2 from the germline V gene are MNHEY and SMNVEV (reference sequence). Unmatched junction bases numbered 12, after V lost 4 bases and J lost 4 bases. This CDR3 is CASSSLGTATFTEAFF. The CDR3 DNA reads as TGTGCCAGCAGTTCCCTGGGGACAGCCACTTTCACTGAAGCTTTCTTT.

The CDR3 DNA reads as TGTGCTAGTGGTTTGGTACCATCGGGGGGCAAGGAGCTGTTTTTT. Translating it yields CASGLVPSGGKELFF. This chain connects TRBV12-5 to TRBJ2-2, with D possibly TRBD2 on 7 matching bases. The CDR3 has 15 amino acids. Deletions cut 0 bases from V and 10 bases from J, with 15 bases between. Germline CDR1 reads LGHNT; CDR2 reads FRNRAP.

The chain carries TRBV12-5 and TRBJ2-5, with D possibly being TRBD2 (6 bases). The V and J ends lost 7 bases and 2 bases respectively, with 11 bases between them. Germline V gene lookup returns CDR1 LGHNT and CDR2 FRNRAP. This CDR3 has 13 residues. Here the CDR3 reads CASAPGGQETQYF. CDR3 in DNA: TGTGCTAGTGCCCCTGGAGGGCAAGAGACCCAGTACTTC.

This rearrangement joins TRBV27 to TRBJ2-7; D may be TRBD2 (6 bases). Germline V gene sequence: CDR1 MNHEY, CDR2 SMNVEV (reference sequence). The CDR3 loop spans 17 amino acids. Trimming stripped 0 bases from V and 5 bases from J, with 20 bases between. The CDR3 coding sequence is TGTGCCAGCAGTTTATCGTTTGCGGGGCGCGCCGGCAACGAGCAGTACTTC. It codes for CASSLSFAGRAGNEQYF.

The CDR3 sequence is CASASRLDHTGELFF. The CDR3 nucleotides are TGTGCCAGCGCTAGTAGACTAGATCACACCGGGGAGCTGTTTTTT. The chain combines TRBV6-5 with TRBJ2-2; maybe TRBD2 (6 bases). The V and J ends lost 8 bases and 3 bases respectively, with 16 bases between them. Germline V gene lookup returns CDR1 MNHEY and CDR2 SVGAGI. This CDR3 is built from 15 residues.

The CDR3 DNA follows: TGTGCCTGGAGTCCCCCGCAGGGGAAGAACACTGAAGCTTTCTTT. Protein product: CAWSPPQGKNTEAFF. The chain employs TRBV30 and TRBJ1-1; TRBD1 is a possible D gene (6 bases). The CDR3 sequence is 15 residues long. Between the trimmed V and J ends, which lost 2 bases and 1 base, there was a span of 14 bases. Per germline, CDR1 GTSNPN and CDR2 SVGIG (reference sequence).

J is TRBJ2-1 and V is TRBV6-5; tentatively, D is TRBD1 (6 bases). CDR3 size: 14 residues. Germline assignment: CDR1 MNHEY and CDR2 SVGAGI. The V end was cut by 5 bases, the J end by 5 bases, with 13 bases between. As DNA, the CDR3 is TGTGCCAGCAGTCGCTGGGACACTGACAATGAGCAGTTCTTC. As protein: CASSRWDTDNEQFF.

This chain joins TRBV19 and TRBJ2-5; TRBD2 might be the D (7 bases). Germline CDR1 is LNHDA and CDR2 is SQIVND (reference sequence). Trimming took 7 bases from V and 5 from J, leaving 17 bases between them. The length of the CDR3 is 14 residues. The CDR3 spells CASTKRGGLETQYF. For the CDR3, the DNA is TGTGCCAGTACCAAAAGGGGGGGTTTGGAGACCCAGTACTTC.

This chain links TRBV12-5 with TRBJ2-2, with a weak D call TRBD1 (8 bases). The CDR3 runs to 15 residues. Germline V lookup: CDR1 LGHNT, CDR2 FRNRAP. Deletions cut 4 bases from V and 6 bases from J, with 15 bases between. CDR3 protein: CASGSGGTGAGELFF. In DNA, the CDR3 is TGTGCTAGTGGTTCCGGGGGGACAGGAGCCGGGGAGCTGTTTTTT.

As DNA, the CDR3 is TGTGCCAGCAGCCCCTTTGGGGGGGGACAAGAGACCCAGTACTTC. Protein product: CASSPFGGGQETQYF. This chain links TRBV7-3 with TRBJ2-5; 7 bases line up with TRBD2. Trimming took 5 bases from V and 2 from J; bases not matched to a gene: 8. The germline CDR1 and CDR2 sequences are SGHTA and FQGTGA. The CDR3 runs to 15 residues.